Given below is one T cell receptor (beta chain) in context. What it binds is unknown. V dropped 2 bases and J dropped 5; count of bases not matched to a gene: 7. This CDR3 has 16 residues. CDR1 and CDR2 (germline): LGHNA, YSLEER. TCRdb redid the calling of the RT-PCR reads with MiXCR, one entry per CDR3 protein. The table records roughly 500,000 distinct CDR3 sequences, about 17% of them present only once. This record belongs to a study of response to subunit inactivated influenza vaccine. General study findings and limits: T cells newly recruited by each seasonal influenza vaccination are few, the authors suggested.

The sequence came from a man between 50 and 69 years old who received an inactivated influenza vaccine. Sample: CD4+ T cells sorted from PBMCs, taken less than 30 months after vaccination. The rearrangement links TRBV4-3 to TRBJ2-2, with 8 positions matching TRBD1. The CDR3 sequence is CASSQHRGVQTGELFF. Written as DNA, the CDR3 is TGCGCCAGCAGCCAACACAGGGGGGTACAAACCGGGGAGCTGTTTTTT.